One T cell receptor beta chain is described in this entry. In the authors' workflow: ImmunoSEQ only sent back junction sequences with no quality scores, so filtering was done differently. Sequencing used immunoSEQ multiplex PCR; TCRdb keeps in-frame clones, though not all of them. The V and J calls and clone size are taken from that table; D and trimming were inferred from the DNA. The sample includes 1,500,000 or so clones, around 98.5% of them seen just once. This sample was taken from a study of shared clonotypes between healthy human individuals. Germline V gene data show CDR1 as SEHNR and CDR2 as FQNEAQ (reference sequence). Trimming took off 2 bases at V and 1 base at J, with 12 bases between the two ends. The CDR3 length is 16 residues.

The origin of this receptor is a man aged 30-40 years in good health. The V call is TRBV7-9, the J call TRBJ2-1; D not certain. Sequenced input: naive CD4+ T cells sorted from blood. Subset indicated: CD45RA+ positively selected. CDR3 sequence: CASSLRASVSYNEQFF. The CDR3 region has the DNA TGTGCCAGCAGCTTAAGGGCTTCTGTATCCTACAATGAGCAGTTCTTC. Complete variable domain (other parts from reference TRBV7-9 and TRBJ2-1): DTGVSQNPRHKITKRGQNVTFRCDPISEHNRLYWYRQTLGQGPEFLTYFQNEAQLEKSRLLSDRFSAERPKGSFSTLEIQRTEQGDSAMYLCASSLRASVSYNEQFFGPGTRLTVL.